This T cell receptor (beta chain) was profiled in a study of regulatory T cells in long-lasting Graves disease (dated by TCRdb to about 2021). Broadly, across the study: Persistent Graves' disease was defined as antithyroid drug treatment for over 5 years with persistently positive TSH receptor autoantibodies. TCR sequencing covered 13 persistent and approximately 20 newly diagnosed Graves' disease patients, some 35 samples in total. In the clinical cohort, patients with persistent Graves' disease had used antithyroid drugs for an average of around 9.9 years. This study used TCR sequencing and RNA sequencing of peripheral blood to compare persistent Graves' disease patients against newly diagnosed Graves' disease patients. The study was registered as a clinical trial and conducted in China. What the research found in general, with its limitations: Persistent patients shared more public clonotypes among themselves (approximately 2,500) than newly diagnosed patients did (about 900). Persistent disease showed preferential use of TRBV28, TRBJ1-2 and TRBJ2-5, whereas newly diagnosed disease favored TRBV20-1 and TRBJ2-1. Only the TCR beta chain was sequenced and analyzed. Because the primary lesion, thyroid tissue, could not be accessed, the study looked at peripheral blood alone. As a limitation, the authors acknowledged that the small sample size may reduce accuracy. Persistent Graves' disease patients showed lower TCR Shannon entropy and fewer highly expanded clones than newly diagnosed patients, suggesting clonal expansion.

The time point label, read with the paper, signifies: persistent/refractory GD, antithyroid drugs over 5 years with positive TRAb. For both TCR sequencing and RNA sequencing, RNA was extracted from PBMCs using TRIzol. Graves' disease was diagnosed according to American Thyroid Association guidelines. Recruitment of patients was carried out at an endocrinology department in Xi'an, China. From each patient, about 9.7 milliliters of peripheral blood was collected into an EDTA anticoagulant tube. Ficoll Paque Plus density gradient separation was used to isolate PBMCs, and no further T cell sorting was done. An Agilent 2100 Bioanalyzer and agarose gel were used to assess RNA quality, and a NanoDrop 2000 was used to measure RNA concentration. Of note for this clonotype: This receptor's antigen is unknown. No per-base quality is available; no much larger clone lies one base away.

To prepare the library, multiplex PCR was applied. Sequenced on an Illumina HiSeq 4000. TCR beta libraries were built with iRepertoire HTBI primers and Arm-PCR amplification of CDR3 regions. Before sequencing, the PCR products underwent gel purification. The published analysis was carried out like this. Gene usage analysis of CDR3 amino acid clonotypes used the 50 to 70 TRBV and around 13 TRBJ segments found across samples. Filtered high-quality paired reads were merged into contigs using COPE and FqMerger. BLAST was used to align contigs to IMGT TRBV, TRBD and TRBJ reference genes, with CDR3 defined following IMGT. Highly expanded clones were defined as clonotypes with a frequency above 0.1%. Repertoire diversity was measured by Shannon entropy, and V-J evenness by the Gini coefficient. Clonotypes shared by more than one individual were considered public. TCRdb cleaned the public reads at Q25 with fastp, built clones with MiXCR and kept in-frame beta chains. Every CDR3 protein is listed once, alongside the most common genes and DNA of its rows. The V and J calls, along with clone size, are taken from TCRdb and not from the paper's own processing. The sample includes 310,000 or so distinct CDR3 sequences, with 22% observed a single time. The ten most abundant clones make up around 50% of the sample.

V is clipped by 0 bases and J by 13 bases, and the sequence between their germline boundaries is 16 bases long. The CDR3 spans 15 residues, from the cysteine through the phenylalanine. The kept DNA is CDR3 alone, 45 bases in frame from the first base. The CDR1 and CDR2 encoded by the germline V gene are MGHRA and YSYEKL. This TCR derives from a female donor with Graves disease. The V gene is TRBV4-1 and the J gene is TRBJ1-6; the D gene identity is not certain. Sequencing used peripheral blood mononuclear cells (PBMCs), obtained when the disease was refractory, from a patient treated with antithyroid drugs. For the CDR3, the sequence is CASSQDTLTFVPLHF. In nucleotide form, the sequence is TGCGCCAGCAGCCAAGATACTCTCACTTTTGTCCCCCTCCACTTT.